The 5 T cell receptor beta chains below were found in one sample sequenced in a study of shared clonotypes between healthy human individuals. Assay used: immunoSEQ multiplex PCR; TCRdb lists only in-frame clones, some missing. The sample includes about 1 million clones, approximately 68% of them seen just once. The specimen was memory CD4+ T cells sorted from blood. Subset meaning: CD45RA-negative fraction. These receptors all stem from a man aged 18 to 35 in good health.

This clone appeared a few times. The chain combines TRBV30 with TRBJ2-1; tentatively, D is TRBD2 (6 bases). There are 14 residues in the CDR3. With 2 bases removed from V and 8 bases from J, the gap between germline ends came to 16 bases. The germline V gene has CDR1 GTSNPN and CDR2 SVGIG (reference sequence). The CDR3 spells CAWSRDFQQDEQFF. CDR3 DNA: TGTGCCTGGAGTCGGGACTTCCAACAGGATGAGCAGTTCTTC.

This chain connects TRBV5-1 to TRBJ1-1, with TRBD1 as a possible D gene (6 bases). CDR1 and CDR2 (germline): SGHRS, YFSETQ. The CDR3 runs 14 residues. Between the trimmed V and J ends, which lost 6 bases and 5 bases, there was a span of 17 bases. CDR3 region: CASTSGALGTEAFF. CDR3 in DNA: TGCGCCAGCACCTCGGGGGCCTTGGGGACTGAAGCTTTCTTT.

The genes are TRBV23-1 and TRBJ2-7; a weak D match, TRBD2 (5 bases). TRBV23-1 is given ORF status, its function remaining uncertain. V lost 2 bases to trimming and J lost 2 bases, with 13 bases between them. This CDR3 is 15 amino acids long. The CDR3 nucleotides read TGCGCCAGCAGTCAAGACGGGGAAGGACCCTACGAGCAGTACTTC. Translated: CASSQDGEGPYEQYF.

This clone occurred once. The CDR3 is CASSSRTGNDTGELFF. The DNA of the CDR3 is TGTGCCAGCAGCTCCCGGACAGGGAACGACACCGGGGAGCTGTTTTTT. The chain is built from TRBV7-8 and TRBJ2-2; 8 bases map to TRBD1. Germline V gives CDR1 SGHVS, CDR2 FQNEAQ. V shed 4 bases, J shed 3 bases, and the junction held 7 bases outside the gene matches. The CDR3 has 16 residues.

V usage is TRBV15 and J usage is TRBJ2-7; D is perhaps TRBD1 or TRBD2 (5 bases each). CDR3 length: 12 residues. The V end lost 5 bases, the J end lost 11 bases, and 16 bases lay between the germline ends. Germline V lookup: CDR1 LNHNV, CDR2 YYDKDF (reference sequence). CDR3 region: CATSESIGEKYF. The CDR3 bases are TGTGCCACCAGCGAGAGTATAGGGGAGAAGTACTTC.